This T cell receptor (beta chain) originates from a study of blood T cell repertoires in COVID-19. Some clones are missing from TCRdb's copy, which holds only in-frame ones; the method was immunoSEQ multiplex PCR. The table includes 12,000 or so clones, 90% detected once. Germline CDR1 is LNHNV and CDR2 is YYDKDF (reference sequence). This CDR3 is 17 amino acids long. V dropped 9 bases and J dropped 6; count of bases not matched to a gene: 19. The chain employs TRBV15 and TRBJ2-1, with TRBD2 matching 8 bases. The sequencing input was peripheral blood. This TCR came from a man in his sixties or seventies with active COVID-19. The CDR3 sequence: CATRRGAGARGRNEQFF. The CDR3 bases are TGTGCCACGAGGCGGGGGGCGGGGGCCCGGGGTCGCAATGAGCAGTTCTTC.